This T cell receptor beta chain was profiled in a study of cytotoxic CD8 clonotypes in ibrutinib-treated CLL. Whole-study context: Per sample, productive templates averaged roughly 230,000 and productive rearrangements averaged around 100,000.

Study findings and constraints: Sampling times (in sustained-remission versus progressing patients) were not the same. Clonotypes that were public were uncommon, and they contracted or stayed stable on treatment. Clonality rose at ibrutinib response and fell back toward baseline at progression.

Worth noting for this clone: What it binds is unknown.

The data were produced by immunoSEQ multiplex PCR, yet TCRdb's version contains in-frame clones alone and is incomplete. Seen here are about 25,000 clones, roughly two thirds observed once, and the top ten hold about 51%. This CDR3 has 14 amino acids. Per the germline V gene, CDR1 is SGHNT and CDR2 is YENEEA. V was pared by 4 bases and J by 3 bases, with 1 base of the junction left unmatched. The V and J genes are TRBV11-3 and TRBJ2-7; 12 nucleotides match TRBD2. The receptor was isolated from a human donor with chronic lymphocytic leukemia. The sample consisted of PBMCs, taken at disease progression, from a patient treated with ibrutinib. As DNA, the CDR3 is TGTGCCAGCAGCTCTAGCGGGGGGGGCTACGAGCAGTACTTC. Its translation is CASSSSGGGYEQYF.